The rows below give T cell receptor beta chains drawn from one sample of a study of CD8 T cells in Susac syndrome. TCRdb processed the immunoSEQ multiplex PCR reads anew with MiXCR; each CDR3 protein has one entry. This table holds approximately 74,000 distinct CDR3 sequences, 94% found once. Specimen: CD8+ T cells from PBMCs. The receptors originated from a human donor with Susac syndrome. CDR3s include the opening cysteine and the closing phenylalanine or tryptophan. The order of the fields is V gene, clone size, J gene, D gene, CDR3 protein, CDR3 DNA. The D gene is left open where the match is weak. Size is omitted from some rows. Given values are once, few, many or a class for expanded clones.

TRBV29-1,.,TRBJ2-1,.,CSVETGGQDYNEQFF,TGCAGCGTTGAAACGGGTGGGCAGGACTACAATGAGCAGTTCTTC
TRBV5-6,.,TRBJ1-2,.,CASSFLGLWTF,TGTGCCAGCAGCTTTCTGGGATTATGGACCTTC
TRBV27,.,TRBJ2-1,.,CASSLIGALAYNEQFF,TGTGCCAGCAGCCTTATCGGGGCTTTGGCCTACAATGAGCAGTTCTTC
TRBV5-6,.,TRBJ2-5,.,CASSWSGNGETQYF,TGTGCCAGCAGCTGGAGCGGAAACGGGGAGACCCAGTACTTC
TRBV3-1,once,TRBJ2-1,TRBD2,CASSQVGSSGSWAYNEQFF,TGTGCCAGCAGCCAAGTTGGTTCTAGCGGGAGTTGGGCCTACAATGAGCAGTTCTTC
TRBV5-1,.,TRBJ2-7,TRBD1,CASSAGTENEQYF,TGCGCCAGCAGCGCCGGGACAGAAAACGAGCAGTACTTC
TRBV6-6,.,TRBJ2-1,TRBD2,CASSTLAGGSYNEQFF,TGTGCCAGCAGTACCCTAGCGGGAGGGTCCTACAATGAGCAGTTCTTC
TRBV7-9,.,TRBJ2-1,TRBD1,CASSSDSGTGVSNEQFF,TGTGCCAGCAGCTCCGATAGCGGGACAGGGGTCTCGAATGAGCAGTTCTTC
TRBV12-3/TRBV12-4,.,TRBJ2-3,TRBD2,CASSSSGSPTDTQYF,TGTGCCAGCAGTTCGAGCGGGAGCCCAACAGATACGCAGTATTTT
TRBV9,.,TRBJ2-1,TRBD2,CASSLAGGSLAEQFF,TGTGCCAGCAGTTTAGCGGGGGGGAGTTTGGCTGAGCAGTTCTTC
TRBV27,.,TRBJ2-7,.,CASGGAGVYSYEQYF,TGTGCCAGCGGGGGCGCGGGGGTCTACTCCTACGAGCAGTACTTC
TRBV29-1,.,TRBJ2-7,TRBD1,CSVEVYRDRARGYEQYF,TGCAGCGTTGAAGTTTATCGTGACAGGGCCAGGGGTTACGAGCAGTACTTC
TRBV7-9,.,TRBJ1-6,.,CASSPGDPFASPLHF,TGTGCCAGCAGCCCCGGGGACCCGTTTGCTTCACCCCTCCACTTT
TRBV7-6,.,TRBJ1-1,.,CASSLGLEGFDTEAFF,TGTGCCAGCAGCCTAGGGTTGGAGGGTTTCGACACTGAAGCTTTCTTT
TRBV30,.,TRBJ1-1,.,CAWSVWGGTEAFF,TGTGCCTGGAGTGTTTGGGGAGGCACTGAAGCTTTCTTT
TRBV15,.,TRBJ2-1,TRBD2,CATRGAGGAYNEQFF,TGTGCCACCAGAGGCGCGGGAGGCGCCTACAATGAGCAGTTCTTC
TRBV10-3,.,TRBJ2-1,.,CAIKFLATTYNEQFF,TGTGCCATCAAGTTCCTAGCGACAACCTACAATGAGCAGTTCTTC
TRBV7-8,.,TRBJ2-3,TRBD2,CASSASGGATDTQYF,TGTGCCAGCAGCGCCAGCGGGGGGGCAACAGATACGCAGTATTTT
TRBV30,.,TRBJ2-3,.,CAWSDTGTDTQYF,TGTGCCTGGAGTGACACCGGCACAGATACGCAGTATTTT
TRBV4-3,.,TRBJ2-1,TRBD2,CASSQGTGLALNEQFF,TGCGCCAGCAGCCAAGGAACGGGACTAGCTTTGAATGAGCAGTTCTTC
TRBV19,.,TRBJ1-6,.,CASSIDLSRTGSYNSPLHF,TGTGCCAGTAGTATAGATCTAAGTCGCACCGGCTCCTATAATTCACCCCTCCACTTT
TRBV3-1,.,TRBJ2-5,TRBD1,CASSQGQGAETQYF,TGTGCCAGCAGCCAAGGACAGGGGGCTGAGACCCAGTACTTC
TRBV2,.,TRBJ2-1,.,CASLPRPNEQFF,TGTGCCAGCCTGCCACGGCCGAATGAGCAGTTCTTC
TRBV13,.,TRBJ2-7,TRBD1,CASSLTGDSGQYF,TGTGCCAGCAGCCTAACAGGGGATTCTGGGCAGTACTTC
TRBV5-4,.,TRBJ2-3,TRBD1,CASNRGPDTQYF,TGTGCCAGCAACAGGGGCCCAGATACGCAGTATTTT
TRBV10-2,.,TRBJ2-5,.,CASSERRANPGETQYF,TGCGCCAGCAGTGAGAGAAGGGCAAACCCGGGGGAGACCCAGTACTTC
TRBV7-8,once,TRBJ2-3,.,CASSLVHTDTQYF,TGTGCCAGCAGCTTAGTTCACACAGATACGCAGTATTTT
TRBV7-9,.,TRBJ2-5,TRBD1,CASSERTGLETQYF,TGTGCCAGCAGCGAACGGACAGGGTTGGAGACCCAGTACTTC
TRBV5-6,once,TRBJ2-1,.,CASSHSNEQFF,TGTGCCAGCAGCCACTCTAATGAGCAGTTCTTC
TRBV6-5,.,TRBJ1-1,.,CASSYSEGNTEAFF,TGTGCCAGCAGTTACTCGGAGGGAAACACTGAAGCTTTCTTT
TRBV30,once,TRBJ2-7,TRBD1,CAWDRGRYEQYF,TGTGCCTGGGACAGGGGGCGCTACGAGCAGTACTTC